This T cell receptor beta chain was identified in a study of T cells expressing NK-cell markers. TCR beta cDNA was generated via 5'RACE template switching incorporating UMIs. TCRdb re-called the 5' RACE reads and gives one entry per CDR3 protein, without DNA. The sample holds approximately 170,000 distinct CDR3 sequences. Looked up from germline, CDR1 is MNHEY and CDR2 is SMNVEV (reference sequence). The CDR3 has 18 residues. The chain is built from TRBV27 and TRBJ1-5; TCRdb reports TRBD1, a call that lacks DNA to check it against. This clonotype was sampled from a man aged 18-69 years in good health. Sequenced material: blood T cells: a sorted CD56 or NKG2C T cell subset, CD4+ or CD8+ T cells, or bulk PBMC T cells (not recorded which). CDR3: CASSLTIRLGQGNQPQHF.